This note documents a single TCR beta chain sequence. Its antigen remains unidentified. No base quality information exists; no much larger clone differs at one position. The roughly 42 donors, aged about 6 to 100 years, were systemically healthy Caucasian individuals from Russia. Ten milliliters of peripheral blood were drawn from each donor into EDTA-treated Vacutainer tubes. Ficoll-Paque density-gradient centrifugation was used to isolate PBMCs, with at least 6.5 million per sample. Total RNA, at least 6 micrograms per sample, was extracted from PBMCs with Trizol reagent. Naive CD45RAhigh/CD27high T cell percentages were measured by flow cytometry on a PBMC aliquot from every donor. Library creation used 5' RACE. The instrument was an Illumina HiSeq 2500. A second PCR of roughly 7 to 11 cycles was run with a J-beta primer mix and a sample-barcoded 5' primer. Each TCR beta cDNA molecule received a unique molecular identifier from a template-switch 5' adaptor carrying 12 random nucleotides. At least 2.5 million CDR3-containing paired-end reads were obtained from each sample. First-strand cDNA was synthesized from all RNA with the Mint cDNA synthesis kit, primed by a TRBC-specific oligonucleotide. All cDNA was treated with uracil-DNA glycosylase and then went through a first 18-cycle PCR with the universal primers M1SS and BC2_uni_R. In the paper's pipeline: Each sample was normalized by randomly selecting 1 million high-quality reads, each carrying a distinct molecular identifier. Reads with shared molecular identifiers were discarded instead of being binned into consensus sequences. CDR3 identification, clonotype clustering and error correction used MiTCR with a Q25 quality threshold and the strictest error-elimination algorithm. A nonparametric unseen species model with Euler transformation was used to estimate a lower bound on total TCR beta diversity. The raw public reads went through TCRdb reprocessing: fastp at Q25, MiXCR clone calling, in-frame beta chains kept. Rows with a matching CDR3 protein are joined into one entry that keeps the most common DNA and genes. V and J calls and clone size were set by TCRdb, not the authors. The table for this sample lists 500,000 to 550,000 distinct CDR3 sequences; more than 20% of them were counted only once. Under 9% of the sample is held by the ten biggest clonotypes.

This sample stems from a study of blood T cells in healthy people across ages (dated by TCRdb to between 2014 and 2016). For the wider study: In model experiments, template switching captured about one uniquely barcoded TCR beta cDNA molecule for every two T cells. Age-related changes in TCR beta repertoire diversity were measured in the study by deep sequencing normalized with unique cDNA molecular identifiers. The donors were divided into four age groups: young (average around 16 years), middle-aged (about 40), aged (about 60) and long-lived (around 87). The study analyzed two additional independent replicas of 1 million unique cDNA reads from the same blood draw for two donors, one aged 18 to 29 and one aged 80 or older. The paper as a whole reports these results and caveats: There was a strong correlation between observed TCR beta diversity and the percentage of naive T cells measured by flow cytometry. The long-lived group showed more naive CD4+ T cells, fewer expanded clones and increased TCR diversity than the aged group, suggesting age selection. Estimates of total diversity from one million sequenced T cells were regarded as lower bounds and underestimates. Because profiling used bulk unsorted PBMCs, naive and antigen-experienced compartments could not be compared conclusively. As age increased, observed TCR beta diversity per million T cells dropped in a roughly linear way, and a significant reduction was already evident by age about 36. Because donor CMV infection status was unknown, age-related changes in expanded clonotypes were potentially confounded.

These data were likewise used in another study, on T cells of mothers and their children. That second report states: Nine systemically healthy Caucasian individuals, comprising three mothers and their six children, were included as donors. cDNA synthesis consumed the entire amount of extracted RNA, loaded at approximately 1.6 ug RNA in each 15 ul reaction. Sample barcodes and 2-4 random nucleotides were added via the M1S primer in the second PCR. Over 8.5 million TCR beta CDR3 reads were obtained for each mother, and 2.5 million to 3 million reads were obtained for each child. Thymic selection similarly shapes TCR recombination output in related and unrelated pairs, with minor effect from inherited differences. Normalized repertoire overlap was always slightly but never significantly higher in related than unrelated mother-child pairs. Persistent microchimeric T cell clones were not detected, at a sensitivity of approximately 100 clones per million clonotypes. The study used deep NGS to compare TCR beta repertoires of mothers and children, seeking features distinguishing related mother-child pairs from unrelated individuals. The mean age was about 40 +/- 4 years for the mothers and about 12 +/- 4 years for the children. After adapter ligation with NEBNext reagents, the libraries were sequenced on Illumina HiSeq 2000 with 100+100 nt paired-end reads. To avoid cross-contamination, the mother libraries and the child libraries were prepared a month apart and sequenced in separate runs. Between 500,000 and 2,000,000 distinct TCR beta clonotypes were identified per donor. Naive TCR beta clonotypes were estimated from low-frequency clonotypes matched to each donor's FACS-determined naive share, without sorting.

Specimen: blood. This sequence originates from a boy aged 5 to 17 in good health.

The nucleotides are TGTGCCAGCAGCACCCAGGGTACCGGGGAGCTGTTTTTT. Translation gives CASSTQGTGELFF. The receptor chain draws on TRBV9 and TRBJ2-2; TRBD1 is possibly the D segment (5 matching bases). CDR1 and CDR2 (SGDLS, YYNGEE) derive from the germline V gene. The CDR3 covers 13 residues, taking in both the cysteine and the phenylalanine. CDR3 DNA is the only sequence kept; it has 39 bases, read in frame from the first base. V gives up 4 bases and J gives up 5 bases, and the segment between their germline ends measures 9 bases.